This entry features one TCR beta chain sequence. These data are taken from a study of blood T cell repertoires in COVID-19. Study-level background: The origin of the acute and convalescent COVID-19 samples was the United States, Italy and Spain. From T cells, B-cell-depleted T cells, or PBMCs came the material, which was cDNA or gDNA.

Original processing methods: The authors estimated nucleated cell counts from reference gene primer amplification. The table came from immunoSEQ multiplex PCR; TCRdb's copy has only in-frame clones and leaves some out. The D gene and trimming were derived from the DNA, and the V and J assignments and clone size from that table. The sample contains about 210,000 clones, 88% of which appear only once. Looked up from germline, CDR1 is SGHAT and CDR2 is FQNNGV. V shed 4 bases and J 5 bases; nucleotides not matched to a gene: 4. The CDR3 extends over 15 amino acids. This chain links TRBV11-2 with TRBJ2-2, with 10 bases fitting TRBD2. This receptor was taken from a man aged 65 to 79 with acute or convalescent COVID-19. What was sequenced was peripheral blood. CDR3 sequence (DNA): TGTGCCAGCAGCTCAGCGGGAGGGAGTACCGGGGAGCTGTTTTTT. Translation gives CASSSAGGSTGELFF. The full variable domain, completed using reference TRBV11-2 and TRBJ2-2, is EAGVAQSPRYKIIEKRQSVAFWCNPISGHATLYWYQQILGQGPKLLIQFQNNGVVDDSQLPKDRFSAERLKGVDSTLKIQPAKLEDSAVYLCASSSAGGSTGELFFGEGSRLTVL.